This TCR beta chain was captured by sequencing in a study of CD8 T cells in ankylosing spondylitis. Study-level results: A motif in TCR beta, a set of eight highly homologous variants, appeared characteristic of ankylosing spondylitis blood. Matched ankylosing spondylitis synovial fluid reportedly contained a significantly enriched population of disease-linked clones. Before this, some motif variants had been reported in reactive arthritis synovial fluid and blood.

In making TCR beta libraries, quantitative 5'-RACE with molecular barcodes was used. TCRdb processed the 5' RACE reads anew with MiXCR; each CDR3 protein has one entry. The sample has just over 150,000 distinct CDR3 sequences, roughly 18% seen once; the top ten hold roughly 8%. The CDR3 length is 16 residues. Trimming took 0 bases from V and 2 from J, leaving 14 bases between them. Germline-derived CDR1 and CDR2 are SGHRS and YFSETQ. This clonotype was counted ten times or more. Its antigen is unknown. The V call is TRBV5-1, the J call TRBJ2-5, with D uncertain. The receptor comes from a male donor with ankylosing spondylitis or in good health (not recorded which). The material sequenced was blood, either unsorted or a sorted T cell fraction (not recorded which). In DNA, the CDR3 is TGCGCCAGCAGCTTGGACGGTATGGCGAAACAAGAGACCCAGTACTTC. Its translation: CASSLDGMAKQETQYF.